This T cell receptor (beta chain) was obtained from a study of cytomegalovirus exposure and HLA in healthy donors (dated by TCRdb to about 2017). As for the study more broadly: According to an earlier analysis of 587 of the donors, roughly 180 million T cells yielded 90 million to 130 million unique TCR beta sequences and more than 250 Gb of sequence data. An early release that covered some 640 HLA-typed donors contained around 300 gigabases of sequencing data and tens of millions of unique TCR sequences. Of the 300 to 500 genotyped donors, 65% to 90% were placed in the genetic ancestry cluster associated with self-reported Caucasian donors. The aim of the study was to test whether cataloging public T cell receptors could identify signatures of past pathogen exposure. Using immunosequencing, the study profiled T cell repertoires from about 650 subjects and related those repertoires to cytomegalovirus serostatus. Along with the roughly 700-subject first cohort, a separate validation cohort of 120 different subjects was used. To predict cytomegalovirus infection status, the study combined high-throughput TCR immunosequencing, statistical association of individual TCRs with disease status, and machine learning. A later analysis re-examined previously published TCR beta repertoires from around 670 donors and added high-resolution HLA genotyping to investigate patterns of TCR occurrence. The later analysis used no new phenotypic data to find candidate immune exposures, relying instead on TCR beta sequences and their occurrence across donors. To decide whether each TCR beta V gene segment behaved as functional or pseudogenic, an earlier analysis of several hundred of the donors relied on high-throughput TCR beta sequencing. Donor age, sex, ethnicity and CMV serostatus were collected together with the repertoire data. A later genetic analysis used genome-wide SNP genotypes for about 65% of the 666 donors, treating that subset as a discovery cohort. Every repertoire in the discovery cohort had been generated on one and the same sequencing platform. Both class I and class II loci were covered by HLA typing, at four-digit resolution. Typing coverage differed by locus: A, B, C, DRB1 and DQB1 were typed in about 620-630 donors, DQA1 in approximately 520, DPA1 in around 580, and DPB1 in 450 to 490. Four to six DR-DQ haplotypes were handled as single units for association and clustering, since linkage in the cohort was strong. On average, 235,054 unique TCR beta nucleotide sequences were sequenced per donor among 398 genotyped donors of the cohort, with roughly 19% of those sequences being non-productive. Overall study results and their limits: In a later analysis, HLA-associated TCR beta chains showed more clonal expansion and lower generation probabilities than non-associated chains that were equally common. Most CMV-associated TCR beta chains appeared to be HLA-restricted in a later analysis, and the HLA associations seemed to be driven largely by CMV exposure. Sequencing depth was assumed to be roughly uniform across donors in the presence/absence analyses, though that assumption may not hold. Only TCR beta chains were sequenced in this cohort, and the absence of alpha or paired-chain data limited detectable features. The only immune exposure information available for the cohort was CMV serostatus. The study listed 164 TCR beta chains as associated with cytomegalovirus. A further reported finding was that TCR beta sequences accurately predicted the HLA-A and HLA-B alleles for most subjects in the first cohort. Across donors, most TCR sequences were observed very rarely, whereas some public TCRs were present in many individuals. At a false discovery rate of 0.05, a later analysis linked some 18,000 TCR beta sequences to specific HLA alleles. In vitro tests confirmed that a few of the cytomegalovirus-associated TCR beta chains recognize cytomegalovirus antigens. The classifier was reported to diagnose cytomegalovirus status with high specificity and sensitivity in both the original cohort and the validation cohort. HLA typing was unavailable for some donors at each locus, so association tests used only the typed subset. Assigning TCR associations to individual alleles was difficult when HLA alleles, especially DR and DQ, strongly co-occurred. A group of highly shared sequence variants was considered likely to be a technical artifact of the sequencing pipeline. In an earlier analysis of some 500 of the donors, most TCR beta V segments were observed in productive rearrangements about 87% or about 30% of the time, broadly matching IMGT annotations. A later genetic analysis associated a missense DCLRE1C variant with V-gene and J-gene trimming of TCR beta chains, and an independent cohort replicated the association. In a later analysis, the rate of TCR association differed among HLA loci, with DRB1 alleles having the most associated TCRs and HLA-C alleles having the fewest. In a later genetic analysis, fewer N-insertions in productive TCRs were reported among donors in an Asian-associated ancestry cluster than the approximately 630-donor mean. The earlier analysis of some 560 of the donors excluded seventeen rarely observed V segments, including chromosome 9 orphons, because counts were too low. Several of the top co-occurrence clusters appeared to be linked to parvovirus B19, influenza, CMV and Epstein-Barr virus, according to a later analysis. Linkage disequilibrium might explain the correlated functional status among segregating V segments, but an unknown experimental factor could not be excluded. It was suggested by the authors that the approach could potentially be generalized to other disease states and immunological phenotypes.

Library preparation employed the immunoSEQ multiplex PCR assay. The multiplex PCR relied on a mix of 60 forward primers for TCR Vbeta segments and 13 reverse primers for TCR Jbeta segments. The CDR3 region of rearranged TCR beta genes was amplified from genomic DNA with a multiplex PCR assay. The Illumina HiSeq System was used to sequence the amplified TCR beta libraries as 87-base-pair reads. The source study handled its data this way. In a later analysis, some 80 million unique TCR beta chains were counted across the roughly 670 repertoires, and approximately 9.9 million of these chains were shared by at least two donors. To remove PCR and sequencing errors, raw reads were error-corrected and collapsed into unique sequences using a nearest-neighbor algorithm that merged closely related sequences. CDR3 sequences were aligned to IMGT reference sequences to assign V, D and J gene segments. Each retained sequence needed at least a six-nucleotide match to both a V gene segment and a J gene segment. A rearrangement was called productive if the CDR3 had no stop codons and remained in frame with V and J, and every other rearrangement was called non-productive. CDR3 was defined by IMGT convention, running from the second conserved V-encoded cysteine to the conserved J-encoded phenylalanine. Sequences without an unambiguous match to a single V gene segment were excluded from the earlier analysis of 587 of the donors. An earlier analysis of fewer than 650 of the donors classified V segments as functional when productive rearrangements were above 56.7% and as segregating when the standard deviation between donors was above 5%. To diagnose cytomegalovirus status from the catalog of TCR beta chain sequences, a statistical classification framework was built. In a later analysis, TCR nucleotide sequences were compared against IMGT/GENE-DB human TR gene sequences so that V and J genes could be assigned. Using the TCRdist pipeline, a later analysis assigned CDR3 sequences along with most-parsimonious VDJ recombination scenarios. A later analysis defined each TCR beta chain by its CDR3 amino acid sequence plus V-gene family, and excluded reads lacking a unique V-gene family. As a way to deal with suspected cross-contamination and a sequencing artifact, a later analysis dropped approximately 590 nucleotide sequences that were highly shared and had low generation probability. A later analysis calculated a clonal expansion index for each public chain from normalized within-repertoire ranks of inferred template counts. In a later analysis, generation probabilities were computed using a VDJ recombination model fitted to out-of-frame rearrangements, and the results were checked against IGoR. A later analysis scored TCR-TCR, TCR-HLA and TCR-CMV co-occurrence with hypergeometric tests, applying a repertoire-size bias correction to TCR pairs. A later analysis estimated false discovery rates by permuting HLA or CMV assignments 20 times. A later analysis grouped co-occurring TCRs with DBSCAN, adding TCRdist sequence similarity when clustering within HLA-allele-positive subsets. For co-occurrence clustering, repertoires with fewer than 30,000 or more than 120,000 public chains were excluded, along with five repertoires with anomalous nucleotide sharing. TCRdb provides this immuneACCESS table in a form limited to in-frame rearrangements. Some clones are lacking; in checked studies, under half of them reflect an unresolved V gene, and why the rest are absent is not known. That table furnishes V, J and clone size, whereas the DNA furnished D and trimming. In this sample the table shows around 120,000 clones, around three quarters of which occur a single time. Together, the top ten hold 2.5% to 3% of the sample.

In the case of this clone: The antigen it binds to is not known. Qualities for individual bases were not recorded, and no much larger clone is one base off.

In total, over 600 healthy bone marrow donors made up the cohort. At the time of sampling, every cohort member was nominally healthy, though immune exposures that went unrecorded were likely present. The donor tested CMV seropositive and was one of the 289 seropositive cohort members. A peripheral blood sample was provided by each donor, and peripheral blood mononuclear cells were used for TCR beta sequencing. Genomic DNA extraction from the blood cell samples was performed with the Qiagen DNeasy Blood Extraction Kit. The clonotype was recovered from a woman between 35 and 50 years old in good health and CMV-seropositive. The sequencing input was PBMCs.

The sequenced DNA is TGTGCCAGCAGCACAGCCCCAGGGAACTCCTACGAGCAGTACTTC. Translated, it gives CASSTAPGNSYEQYF. This chain joins TRBV5-4 to TRBJ2-7; a tentative D call is TRBD1 (5 bases match). CDR1 and CDR2 (SGHNT, YYREEE) derive from the germline V gene (reference sequence). The trim is 4 bases for V and 0 bases for J, with a gap of 14 bases between the germline ends. Measured from the cysteine to the phenylalanine, the CDR3 is 15 residues long. Of all the DNA, just the CDR3 is kept, 45 bases in frame from base 1. With the portions outside the CDR3 filled from the reference TRBV5-4 and TRBJ2-7 genes, the complete variable region becomes ETGVTQSPTHLIKTRGQQVTLRCSSQSGHNTVSWYQQALGQGPQFIFQYYREEENGRGNFPPRFSGLQFPNYSSELNVNALELDDSALYLCASSTAPGNSYEQYFGPGTRLTVT.